This T cell receptor (beta chain) is from a study of radiotherapy plus CTLA-4 blockade in lung cancer. Turning to the study itself: Objective responses emerged in roughly 20% of patients, and roughly 32% attained disease control.

As to this clone: Its specificity is not known. The same CDR3 also results from other DNA sequences found in this sample.

General study findings and limits: Early blood T cell clone dynamics reportedly forecast response best, with interferon-beta. In blood, tumor-derived TCR clones expanded after radiotherapy plus ipilimumab.

Sequencing used immunoSEQ multiplex PCR; TCRdb keeps in-frame clones, though not all of them. The repertoire includes 40,000 to 55,000 clones, around nine tenths of them detected once, and 15% to 20% sits in the top ten. The material was peripheral blood, obtained from a patient treated with radiotherapy plus ipilimumab. The TCR was taken from a human donor with non-small cell lung cancer that progressed on radiotherapy plus ipilimumab. Some clones in this sample may be carry-over from other donors' samples.

In DNA form, the CDR3 reads TGCGCCAGCAGCAGGGGACTAGCGGCCAGCACAGATACGCAGTATTTT. This sequence encodes CASSRGLAASTDTQYF. The V gene is TRBV5-1, the J gene TRBJ2-3, with 11 bases identical to TRBD2. The CDR3 runs to 16 residues. CDR1 is SGHRS, CDR2 YFSETQ, per germline. J was trimmed by 0 bases and V by 4 bases; bases with no gene match: 4.